This T cell receptor beta chain was observed in a study of blood T cell repertoires in COVID-19. Across the study: Samples taken during acute and convalescent COVID-19 were collected in the United States, Italy and Spain.

Germline loops: CDR1 SGHRS, CDR2 YFSETQ. There are 14 residues in the CDR3. V was clipped by 0 bases and J by 8 bases, with 11 bases between them. This clone was detected once. Produced via immunoSEQ multiplex PCR; TCRdb's table is partial and in-frame only. The sample yields approximately 160,000 clones, around 85% seen once. The clonotype was recovered from a man aged 55-75 years who had recovered from COVID-19. Source material: peripheral blood. This sequence joins TRBV5-1 and TRBJ1-4; D uncertain. CDR3: CASSLDKPSEKLFF. The CDR3 coding sequence is TGCGCCAGCAGCTTGGACAAACCCTCCGAAAAACTGTTTTTT.